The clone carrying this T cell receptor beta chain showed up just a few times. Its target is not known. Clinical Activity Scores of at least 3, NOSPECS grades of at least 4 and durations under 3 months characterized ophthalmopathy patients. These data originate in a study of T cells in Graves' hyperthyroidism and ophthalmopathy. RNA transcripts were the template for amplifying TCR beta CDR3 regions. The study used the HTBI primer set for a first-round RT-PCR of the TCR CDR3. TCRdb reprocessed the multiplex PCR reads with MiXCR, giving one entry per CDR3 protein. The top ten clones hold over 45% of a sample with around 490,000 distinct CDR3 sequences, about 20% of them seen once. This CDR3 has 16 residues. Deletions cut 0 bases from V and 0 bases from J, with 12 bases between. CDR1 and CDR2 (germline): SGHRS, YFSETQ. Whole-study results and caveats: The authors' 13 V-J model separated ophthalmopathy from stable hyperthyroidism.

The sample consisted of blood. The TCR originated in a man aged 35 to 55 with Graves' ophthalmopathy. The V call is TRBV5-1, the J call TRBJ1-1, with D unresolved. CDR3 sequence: CASSLGSGLMNTEAFF. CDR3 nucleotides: TGCGCCAGCAGCTTGGGCTCCGGACTGATGAACACTGAAGCTTTCTTT.